This TCR beta chain was sequenced for a study of T cells expressing NK-cell markers. Across the study: Eight donors were sequenced, of whom seven were HCMV-seropositive, while the remaining one was HCMV-seronegative.

For this clonotype: Its antigen is still unknown.

This CDR3 has 14 amino acids. CDR1 and CDR2 (germline): MDHEN, SYDVKM. Study-level findings and limits: In a few donors, dominant clonotypes made up roughly 28.3-65% of CD3+CD56-NKG2C+ cells.

For TCR beta, cDNA was produced by 5'RACE template switching with UMIs. No DNA is given; TCRdb re-called the 5' RACE reads and lists each CDR3 protein once. The sample holds around 550,000 distinct CDR3 sequences. The TCR originated in a young man in good health. The V and J genes are TRBV28 and TRBJ2-7; without DNA, the TCRdb call of TRBD1 cannot be checked. Input material: blood T cells: a sorted CD56 or NKG2C T cell subset, CD4+ or CD8+ T cells, or bulk PBMC T cells (not recorded which). The CDR3 loop reads CAIFPRGRTYEQYF.